A selection of T cell receptor beta chains follows, all from one sample in a study of naive and memory T cell subsets. TCRdb independently ran MiXCR on the UMI-ligation and nested PCR reads; one entry per CDR3 protein. Of roughly 150,000 distinct CDR3 sequences in the sample, roughly 22% were seen once. The specimen sequenced was naive CD4+ T cells from blood. These receptors all stem from a human donor in good health. Both conserved end residues are part of each CDR3. A D gene is named only where the DNA matches it firmly. A clone size is listed for some rows: how often the clone was seen (once, few, many), or a class if it is expanded.

D gene	clone size	J gene	CDR3 length	V gene	CDR3 protein	CDR3 DNA
TRBD1	NA	TRBJ2-1	15	TRBV7-9	CASSLSRGPYNEQFF	TGTGCCAGCAGCTTAAGCAGGGGGCCCTACAATGAGCAGTTCTTC
TRBD1	many	TRBJ2-5	13	TRBV18	CASSPGTGGYQYF	TGTGCCAGCTCACCCGGGACAGGGGGCTACCAGTACTTC
NA	NA	TRBJ2-3	17	TRBV4-1	CASSQDFRGANPDTQYF	TGCGCCAGCAGCCAAGATTTCAGGGGCGCAAACCCAGATACGCAGTATTTT
NA	few	TRBJ1-2	15	TRBV6-2/TRBV6-3	CASSSFGSANYGYTF	TGTGCCAGCAGCTCCTTCGGCAGCGCGAACTATGGCTACACCTTC
NA	NA	TRBJ1-1	13	TRBV29-1	CSVVTAVHTEAFF	TGCAGCGTTGTCACGGCGGTTCACACTGAAGCTTTCTTT
NA	NA	TRBJ2-1	11	TRBV6-5	CASSYLEEQFF	TGTGCCAGCAGTTACTTGGAGGAGCAGTTCTTC
TRBD1	once	TRBJ2-1	13	TRBV20-1	CKTGTGTYNEQFF	TGCAAGACCGGGACAGGGACCTACAATGAGCAGTTCTTC
NA	few	TRBJ2-7	14	TRBV7-2	CASSLPQGLHEQYF	TGTGCCAGCAGCTTACCTCAGGGCTTGCACGAGCAGTACTTC
TRBD1	NA	TRBJ1-1	15	TRBV5-1	CASRRQGIMYTEAFF	TGCGCCAGCCGGAGACAGGGGATAATGTACACTGAAGCTTTCTTT
NA	few	TRBJ2-7	17	TRBV3-1	CASSHPMRAGATYEQYF	TGTGCCAGCAGCCATCCAATGAGGGCAGGGGCCACCTACGAGCAGTACTTC
TRBD1	NA	TRBJ2-2	14	TRBV7-8	CASSRGQAGELSIF	TGTGCCAGCAGCCGGGGACAGGCCGGGGAGCTGTCAATTTTT
TRBD1	few	TRBJ2-1	14	TRBV20-1	CSATNRGQYNEQFF	TGCAGTGCTACAAACAGGGGGCAATACAATGAGCAGTTCTTC
NA	once	TRBJ2-6	15	TRBV6-1	CASRSRVSGANVLTF	TGTGCCAGCAGATCCAGGGTCTCTGGGGCCAACGTCCTGACTTTC
NA	NA	TRBJ1-5	15	TRBV5-4	CASSLYGSGHQPQHF	TGTGCCAGCAGCTTGTACGGCAGTGGGCATCAGCCCCAGCATTTT
NA	few	TRBJ2-2	14	TRBV25-1	CASSLHLNTGELFF	TGTGCCAGCAGTCTCCACTTGAACACCGGGGAGCTGTTTTTT
NA	NA	TRBJ2-4	14	TRBV7-8	CASSELIAKNIQYF	TGTGCCAGCAGCGAACTCATAGCCAAAAACATTCAGTACTTC
NA	NA	TRBJ2-3	16	TRBV4-3	CASSQGLPGSTDTQYF	TGCGCCAGCAGCCAAGGACTTCCCGGAAGCACAGATACGCAGTATTTT
NA	NA	TRBJ1-4	15	TRBV5-1	CASSLEAARAEKLFF	TGCGCCAGCAGCTTGGAAGCAGCCCGGGCGGAAAAACTGTTTTTT
NA	few	TRBJ1-1	14	TRBV3-1	CASSHQGLNTEAFF	TGTGCCAGCAGCCATCAAGGGCTTAACACTGAAGCTTTCTTT
TRBD1	NA	TRBJ2-7	14	TRBV29-1	CSVGIGTGSYEQYF	TGCAGCGTAGGAATAGGGACAGGGAGCTACGAGCAGTACTTC
NA	few	TRBJ2-6	18	TRBV5-1	CASSLVPVGGPGANVLTF	TGCGCCAGCAGCTTGGTCCCCGTGGGGGGGCCTGGGGCCAACGTCCTGACTTTC
TRBD2	NA	TRBJ2-7	12	TRBV28	CATGLAGRAQYF	TGTGCCACCGGACTAGCGGGACGTGCGCAGTACTTC
NA	few	TRBJ2-1	14	TRBV5-4	CASSPADRDNEQFF	TGTGCCAGCAGCCCGGCGGACAGAGACAATGAGCAGTTCTTC
NA	few	TRBJ2-3	12	TRBV20-1	CSARRGSDTQYF	TGCAGTGCCCGACGGGGGTCAGATACGCAGTATTTT
TRBD1	NA	TRBJ2-1	15	TRBV28	CASSLGDRGFFGQFF	TGTGCCAGCAGTTTGGGGGACAGGGGTTTTTTTGGCCAGTTCTTC
NA	NA	TRBJ2-7	13	TRBV20-1	CSATKTSRYEQYF	TGCAGTGCTACCAAAACTAGCCGCTACGAGCAGTACTTC
TRBD2	many	TRBJ2-7	13	TRBV10-3	CAISGGGSSEQYF	TGTGCCATCAGTGGAGGCGGGAGCTCCGAGCAGTACTTC
NA	NA	TRBJ2-3	14	TRBV5-1	CASSLQTDTDTQYF	TGCGCCAGCAGCCTCCAGACTGACACAGATACGCAGTATTTT
NA	few	TRBJ1-2	12	TRBV30	CAAMGVASGYTF	TGTGCCGCAATGGGGGTAGCGAGTGGCTACACCTTC
NA	NA	TRBJ2-1	12	TRBV7-8	CASSSDSSEQFF	TGTGCCAGCAGCTCGGACAGTTCCGAGCAGTTCTTC
NA	NA	TRBJ2-5	13	TRBV25-1	CATLALIQETQYF	TGTGCCACCCTGGCCCTAATCCAAGAGACCCAGTACTTC
TRBD2	few	TRBJ2-5	18	TRBV4-2	CASSQEEGVSGRGETQYF	TGTGCCAGCAGCCAAGAAGAAGGAGTTAGCGGGAGGGGGGAGACCCAGTACTTC
NA	NA	TRBJ2-3	16	TRBV7-6	CASSLGGGGGTDTQYF	TGTGCCAGCAGCTTAGGTGGTGGAGGAGGGACAGATACGCAGTATTTT
TRBD2	few	TRBJ2-1	13	TRBV12-3/TRBV12-4	CASSFDFRLAGSF	TGTGCCAGCAGTTTCGATTTTCGGTTAGCGGGGTCCTTC
NA	NA	TRBJ1-1	17	TRBV9	CASSVFPRASSDTEAFF	TGTGCCAGCAGCGTATTCCCCAGGGCCTCATCCGACACTGAAGCTTTCTTT
TRBD2	NA	TRBJ2-1	17	TRBV4-1	CASSLGSGRLLGNEQFF	TGCGCCAGCAGCCTGGGTAGCGGGAGGTTGTTAGGCAATGAGCAGTTCTTC